A selection of T cell receptor beta chains follows, all from one sample in a study of shared clonotypes between healthy human individuals. The data were produced by immunoSEQ multiplex PCR, yet TCRdb's version contains in-frame clones alone and is incomplete. The sample records about 1.5 million clones, 95% to 99% being singletons. The sequenced sample was naive CD4+ T cells sorted from blood. The receptors come from a man aged 25-45 years in good health. Each CDR3 is given with its conserved first and last residue. Fields, in order: CDR3 protein, CDR3 DNA, D gene, V gene, clone size, J gene. D genes are given only for firm matches. Expanded clones are given a class, and other clones once, few, many or no size at all.

CDR3aa: CASSLQDGLLGQPQHF
CDR3nt: TGTGCCAGTAGTCTTCAGGACGGTTTATTAGGTCAGCCCCAGCATTTT
d_gene: NA
v_gene: TRBV19
abundance: NA
j_gene: TRBJ1-5

CDR3aa: CASSAQLAGVSDTQYF
CDR3nt: TGTGCCAGCAGCGCCCAACTAGCGGGAGTCTCAGATACGCAGTATTTT
d_gene: TRBD2
v_gene: TRBV9
abundance: NA
j_gene: TRBJ2-3

CDR3aa: CASSASGQMSQPQHF
CDR3nt: TGTGCCAGCAGCGCCTCGGGACAGATGAGTCAGCCCCAGCATTTT
d_gene: TRBD1
v_gene: TRBV7-9
abundance: NA
j_gene: TRBJ1-5

CDR3aa: CASSLRELPTKQYF
CDR3nt: TGTGCCAGCAGCCTCAGAGAGCTCCCTACGAAGCAGTACTTC
d_gene: NA
v_gene: TRBV7-2
abundance: NA
j_gene: TRBJ2-7

CDR3aa: CASSPLDSGNEQFF
CDR3nt: TGTGCCAGCTCACCTCTTGACAGTGGCAATGAGCAGTTCTTC
d_gene: NA
v_gene: TRBV18
abundance: NA
j_gene: TRBJ2-1

CDR3aa: CAWSGGRGETQYF
CDR3nt: TGTGCCTGGAGTGGCGGGAGGGGGGAGACCCAGTACTTC
d_gene: TRBD2
v_gene: TRBV30
abundance: NA
j_gene: TRBJ2-5

CDR3aa: CATSRESDGRVPYEQYF
CDR3nt: TGTGCCACCAGCAGAGAGTCAGATGGGAGGGTCCCCTACGAGCAGTACTTC
d_gene: TRBD2
v_gene: TRBV15
abundance: NA
j_gene: TRBJ2-7

CDR3aa: CASNIRAGERNEQFF
CDR3nt: TGTGCCAGCAACATCAGGGCAGGGGAGCGCAATGAGCAGTTCTTC
d_gene: NA
v_gene: TRBV5-4
abundance: NA
j_gene: TRBJ2-1

CDR3aa: CASSLSLGFGANVLTF
CDR3nt: TGCGCCAGCAGCCTATCTTTAGGTTTCGGGGCCAACGTCCTGACTTTC
d_gene: NA
v_gene: TRBV5-1
abundance: NA
j_gene: TRBJ2-6

CDR3aa: CASNLRGGTGANVLTF
CDR3nt: TGTGCCAGTAATTTGAGGGGAGGAACTGGGGCCAACGTCCTGACTTTC
d_gene: NA
v_gene: TRBV19
abundance: NA
j_gene: TRBJ2-6

CDR3aa: CASSIGTDNYGYTF
CDR3nt: TGTGCCAGTAGTATCGGGACGGACAACTATGGCTACACCTTC
d_gene: NA
v_gene: TRBV19
abundance: NA
j_gene: TRBJ1-2

CDR3aa: CASSWGMDEQFF
CDR3nt: TGCGCCAGCAGCTGGGGGATGGATGAGCAGTTCTTC
d_gene: NA
v_gene: TRBV5-1
abundance: NA
j_gene: TRBJ2-1

CDR3aa: CASSLYPTTGYYGYTF
CDR3nt: TGTGCCAGCAGCTTATACCCAACGACAGGCTACTATGGCTACACCTTC
d_gene: NA
v_gene: TRBV7-2
abundance: NA
j_gene: TRBJ1-2

CDR3aa: CASSSRTSANTGELFF
CDR3nt: TGTGCCAGCAGCTCCCGGACAAGCGCGAACACCGGGGAGCTGTTTTTT
d_gene: NA
v_gene: TRBV7-9
abundance: once
j_gene: TRBJ2-2

CDR3aa: CASIAGGRNEQFF
CDR3nt: TGTGCCAGCATAGCGGGAGGTAGGAATGAGCAGTTCTTC
d_gene: TRBD2
v_gene: TRBV25-1
abundance: NA
j_gene: TRBJ2-1

CDR3aa: CSAKDAYEQYF
CDR3nt: TGCAGTGCTAAAGACGCCTACGAGCAGTACTTC
d_gene: NA
v_gene: TRBV20-1
abundance: NA
j_gene: TRBJ2-7

CDR3aa: CAISPQGLPGNEQFF
CDR3nt: TGTGCCATCAGTCCACAGGGACTCCCCGGCAATGAGCAGTTCTTC
d_gene: NA
v_gene: TRBV10-3
abundance: NA
j_gene: TRBJ2-1

CDR3aa: CASSKLRQGGYGSYNEQFF
CDR3nt: TGTGCCAGCAGCAAACTCCGACAGGGGGGCTACGGGTCCTACAATGAGCAGTTCTTC
d_gene: TRBD1
v_gene: TRBV5-6
abundance: NA
j_gene: TRBJ2-1

CDR3aa: CSVDEGSNTIYF
CDR3nt: TGCAGCGTTGACGAAGGGTCGAACACCATATATTTT
d_gene: NA
v_gene: TRBV29-1
abundance: once
j_gene: TRBJ1-3

CDR3aa: CASSLVASGYTEAFF
CDR3nt: TGTGCCAGCAGCTTGGTGGCTTCGGGATACACTGAAGCTTTCTTT
d_gene: NA
v_gene: TRBV5-6
abundance: NA
j_gene: TRBJ1-1

CDR3aa: CAIRPGLPSYEQYF
CDR3nt: TGTGCCATCAGGCCGGGACTGCCTTCCTACGAGCAGTACTTC
d_gene: NA
v_gene: TRBV10-3
abundance: once
j_gene: TRBJ2-7

CDR3aa: CASRGGRNTDTQYF
CDR3nt: TGTGCCAGCAGGGGGGGGCGGAACACAGATACGCAGTATTTT
d_gene: NA
v_gene: TRBV5-4
abundance: NA
j_gene: TRBJ2-3

CDR3aa: CASSQRQGGNQPQHF
CDR3nt: TGTGCCAGTAGTCAGCGCCAGGGAGGAAATCAGCCCCAGCATTTT
d_gene: NA
v_gene: TRBV19
abundance: NA
j_gene: TRBJ1-5

CDR3aa: CASSFVTSGRAFTGELFF
CDR3nt: TGTGCCAGCAGCTTCGTGACTAGCGGGAGGGCCTTCACCGGGGAGCTGTTTTTT
d_gene: TRBD2
v_gene: TRBV7-9
abundance: NA
j_gene: TRBJ2-2

CDR3aa: CASSGTSASYEQYF
CDR3nt: TGTGCCAGCTCGGGGACTAGCGCCTCCTACGAGCAGTACTTC
d_gene: TRBD2
v_gene: TRBV6-6
abundance: NA
j_gene: TRBJ2-7

CDR3aa: CASSPGDIPYNEQFF
CDR3nt: TGTGCCAGCTCCCCCGGGGACATACCCTACAATGAGCAGTTCTTC
d_gene: NA
v_gene: TRBV18
abundance: NA
j_gene: TRBJ2-1

CDR3aa: CASSLTPQETQYF
CDR3nt: TGTGCCAGCAGCCTGACTCCGCAAGAGACCCAGTACTTC
d_gene: NA
v_gene: TRBV5-6
abundance: NA
j_gene: TRBJ2-5

CDR3aa: CASSPALGQPQHF
CDR3nt: TGTGCCAGCAGCCCAGCCCTCGGACAGCCCCAGCATTTT
d_gene: NA
v_gene: TRBV5-6
abundance: NA
j_gene: TRBJ1-5

CDR3aa: CASSLGEYTGELFF
CDR3nt: TGTGCCAGCAGCTTAGGGGAGTACACCGGGGAGCTGTTTTTT
d_gene: NA
v_gene: TRBV7-9
abundance: NA
j_gene: TRBJ2-2

CDR3aa: CASSLEGVGNTIYF
CDR3nt: TGTGCCAGCAGCTTGGAAGGGGTCGGAAACACCATATATTTT
d_gene: NA
v_gene: TRBV5-4
abundance: NA
j_gene: TRBJ1-3

CDR3aa: CASSGLHTQYF
CDR3nt: TGTGCCAGCAGTGGTCTTCATACGCAGTATTTT
d_gene: NA
v_gene: TRBV2
abundance: NA
j_gene: TRBJ2-3

CDR3aa: CASSESGRLPEAFF
CDR3nt: TGCGCCAGCAGTGAGTCGGGACGGCTTCCTGAAGCTTTCTTT
d_gene: NA
v_gene: TRBV10-1
abundance: NA
j_gene: TRBJ1-1

CDR3aa: CASSSGGAVYNEQFF
CDR3nt: TGTGCCAGCAGCTCAGGGGGCGCGGTCTACAATGAGCAGTTCTTC
d_gene: TRBD1
v_gene: TRBV11-2
abundance: once
j_gene: TRBJ2-1

CDR3aa: CASSGDGIRDVDSGANVLTF
CDR3nt: TGTGCCAGCAGCGGGGACGGAATCCGGGACGTTGACTCTGGGGCCAACGTCCTGACTTTC
d_gene: NA
v_gene: TRBV9
abundance: NA
j_gene: TRBJ2-6

CDR3aa: CASSQASELTYEQYF
CDR3nt: TGTGCCAGCAGCCAAGCTAGCGAACTCACCTACGAGCAGTACTTC
d_gene: NA
v_gene: TRBV5-4
abundance: NA
j_gene: TRBJ2-7

CDR3aa: CASSLSSGGLSGANVLTF
CDR3nt: TGTGCCAGCAGTTTATCTTCAGGGGGCCTCTCTGGGGCCAACGTCCTGACTTTC
d_gene: TRBD1
v_gene: TRBV28
abundance: NA
j_gene: TRBJ2-6

CDR3aa: CASSFRRGTQYF
CDR3nt: TGTGCCAGCAGTTTCCGCAGGGGTACGCAGTATTTT
d_gene: NA
v_gene: TRBV6-5
abundance: NA
j_gene: TRBJ2-3

CDR3aa: CASSVSGTGGEKLFF
CDR3nt: TGTGCCAGCAGCGTCTCCGGGACAGGGGGGGAAAAACTGTTTTTT
d_gene: TRBD1
v_gene: TRBV9
abundance: once
j_gene: TRBJ1-4

CDR3aa: CASSPATNEKLFF
CDR3nt: TGTGCCAGCAGCCCTGCCACTAATGAAAAACTGTTTTTT
d_gene: NA
v_gene: TRBV7-2
abundance: once
j_gene: TRBJ1-4

CDR3aa: CAISPTGLPGNTIYF
CDR3nt: TGTGCCATCAGTCCTACAGGGTTGCCTGGAAACACCATATATTTT
d_gene: NA
v_gene: TRBV10-3
abundance: NA
j_gene: TRBJ1-3

CDR3aa: CSWGSTDTQYF
CDR3nt: TGCTCTTGGGGCAGCACAGATACGCAGTATTTT
d_gene: NA
v_gene: TRBV29-1
abundance: NA
j_gene: TRBJ2-3

CDR3aa: CASSPLPGTSIFVYNEQFF
CDR3nt: TGTGCCAGCTCACCACTCCCAGGGACTAGCATATTCGTTTACAATGAGCAGTTCTTC
d_gene: TRBD2
v_gene: TRBV18
abundance: NA
j_gene: TRBJ2-1

CDR3aa: CASRGGATNEKLFF
CDR3nt: TGTGCCAGCAGAGGGGGCGCAACTAATGAAAAACTGTTTTTT
d_gene: TRBD1
v_gene: TRBV4-2
abundance: once
j_gene: TRBJ1-4

CDR3aa: CASIQTSRGFHEQYF
CDR3nt: TGTGCCAGCATCCAAACGTCGCGCGGGTTCCACGAGCAGTACTTC
d_gene: NA
v_gene: TRBV28
abundance: NA
j_gene: TRBJ2-7

CDR3aa: CASSSRGWREQYF
CDR3nt: TGTGCCAGCAGCTCCCGGGGGTGGCGGGAGCAGTACTTC
d_gene: NA
v_gene: TRBV7-2
abundance: NA
j_gene: TRBJ2-7

CDR3aa: CASSSRLELEQFF
CDR3nt: TGTGCCAGCAGCTCTCGGCTAGAACTTGAGCAGTTCTTC
d_gene: NA
v_gene: TRBV5-4
abundance: NA
j_gene: TRBJ2-1

CDR3aa: CASSDEQEPYNEQFF
CDR3nt: TGTGCCAGCAGTGATGAGCAGGAGCCCTACAATGAGCAGTTCTTC
d_gene: NA
v_gene: TRBV2
abundance: NA
j_gene: TRBJ2-1

CDR3aa: CASSFGGSYGYTF
CDR3nt: TGTGCCAGCAGTTTCGGGGGTAGCTATGGCTACACCTTC
d_gene: NA
v_gene: TRBV28
abundance: NA
j_gene: TRBJ1-2

CDR3aa: CASSQIWAKNIQYF
CDR3nt: TGTGCCAGCAGCCAAATTTGGGCCAAAAACATTCAGTACTTC
d_gene: NA
v_gene: TRBV14
abundance: once
j_gene: TRBJ2-4

CDR3aa: CASSPGLAISYEQYF
CDR3nt: TGCGCCAGCAGCCCAGGACTAGCGATCTCCTACGAGCAGTACTTC
d_gene: TRBD2
v_gene: TRBV10-1
abundance: NA
j_gene: TRBJ2-7

CDR3aa: CASSMGFESQPQHF
CDR3nt: TGTGCCAGCAGCATGGGATTTGAGAGTCAGCCCCAGCATTTT
d_gene: NA
v_gene: TRBV6-5
abundance: once
j_gene: TRBJ1-5

CDR3aa: CASSYLQDSSGNTIYF
CDR3nt: TGTGCCAGCAGTTACTTACAGGACTCCTCTGGAAACACCATATATTTT
d_gene: NA
v_gene: TRBV6-5
abundance: NA
j_gene: TRBJ1-3

CDR3aa: CASSSTGFGTGELFF
CDR3nt: TGTGCCAGCAGTTCGACAGGGTTCGGGACCGGGGAGCTGTTTTTT
d_gene: TRBD1
v_gene: TRBV6-5
abundance: NA
j_gene: TRBJ2-2

CDR3aa: CASSPGPLYEQYF
CDR3nt: TGTGCCAGCAGTCCCGGTCCCCTCTACGAGCAGTACTTC
d_gene: NA
v_gene: TRBV2
abundance: NA
j_gene: TRBJ2-7

CDR3aa: CASSEEDTQYF
CDR3nt: TGTGCCAGCAGTGAAGAGGATACGCAGTATTTT
d_gene: NA
v_gene: TRBV2
abundance: NA
j_gene: TRBJ2-3

CDR3aa: CASSLFGLAGSEKNIQYF
CDR3nt: TGTGCCAGCAGTTTATTTGGACTAGCGGGTTCCGAGAAAAACATTCAGTACTTC
d_gene: TRBD2
v_gene: TRBV28
abundance: NA
j_gene: TRBJ2-4

CDR3aa: CASRPTLGTGIYEQYF
CDR3nt: TGTGCCAGCAGACCGACCCTTGGGACAGGGATTTACGAGCAGTACTTC
d_gene: TRBD1
v_gene: TRBV28
abundance: once
j_gene: TRBJ2-7

CDR3aa: CASSPILGQRSGNTIYF
CDR3nt: TGTGCCAGCTCACCAATTCTGGGACAGAGATCTGGAAACACCATATATTTT
d_gene: TRBD1
v_gene: TRBV18
abundance: NA
j_gene: TRBJ1-3